One and the same sample provided the 27 T cell receptor beta chains below, sequenced in a study of blood T cell repertoires in COVID-19. The protocol was immunoSEQ multiplex PCR, while the TCRdb copy is restricted to in-frame clones and leaves out a portion. The repertoire has more than 250,000 clones, more than 85% of them found once; the top ten carry around 3.6%. The sample taken for sequencing was peripheral blood. The receptors originated from a man aged 18 to 30 with active or convalescent COVID-19.

The chain employs TRBV15 and TRBJ2-2; D is ambiguous. Looked up from germline, CDR1 is LNHNV and CDR2 is YYDKDF (reference sequence). The length of the CDR3 is 14 residues. Trimming removed 0 bases from V and 4 bases from J, with 6 bases in between. This chain's CDR3 is CATSREGVTGELFF. Written as DNA, the CDR3 is TGTGCCACCAGCAGAGAAGGAGTCACCGGGGAGCTGTTTTTT. Complete variable domain (other parts from reference TRBV15 and TRBJ2-2): DAMVIQNPRYQVTQFGKPVTLSCSQTLNHNVMYWYQQKSSQAPKLLFHYYDKDFNNEADTPDNFQSRRPNTSFCFLDIRSPGLGDTAMYLCATSREGVTGELFFGEGSRLTVL.

This clone was found a few times. The J gene is TRBJ2-5, the V gene TRBV9; possibly TRBD1 for D (5 bases). The CDR3 totals 15 residues. Germline V gene data show CDR1 as SGDLS and CDR2 as YYNGEE. The V end lost 2 bases, the J end lost 5 bases, and 16 bases lay between the germline ends. CDR3 region: CASSVSGQIGETQYF. The DNA of the CDR3 is TGTGCCAGCAGCGTTTCCGGACAAATTGGGGAGACCCAGTACTTC.

Comments on this clone: Other DNA variants within this sample encode the same CDR3. V and J are TRBV12-3 or TRBV12-4 and TRBJ2-7; D is undetermined. Trimming cost V 4 bases and J 3 bases, with 4 bases left between them. The CDR3 consists of 11 residues. CDR3 in DNA: TGTGCCAGCAGTTCAAACTACGAGCAGTACTTC. This encodes CASSSNYEQYF.

The rearrangement uses TRBV19 and TRBJ2-2; D might be TRBD2 (6 bases). The CDR3 has 13 residues. CDR1 and CDR2 (germline): LNHDA, SQIVND (reference sequence). The germline V and J ends were trimmed by 6 bases and 5 bases, with 10 bases remaining between them. The CDR3 DNA reads TGTGCCAGTAGAGTAAGCGGGACCGGGGAGCTGTTTTTT. Protein sequence: CASRVSGTGELFF.

This chain links TRBV4-1 with TRBJ2-1; 10 bases agree with TRBD2. The J segment lost 7 bases and the V segment lost 4 bases, leaving 10 bases of the junction unmatched. This CDR3 spans 16 amino acids. The germline V gene encodes CDR1 MGHRA and CDR2 YSYEKL. CDR3 in amino acids: CASSRYLAGVENEQFF. CDR3 in DNA: TGCGCCAGCAGCCGCTATCTAGCGGGGGTTGAGAATGAGCAGTTCTTC.

The rearrangement joins TRBV19 to TRBJ2-1; 8 nucleotides line up with TRBD1. V trimming: 6 bases; J trimming: 4 bases; junction bases outside the gene matches: 5. Germline CDR1 and CDR2: LNHDA and SQIVND (reference sequence). The CDR3 spans 14 residues. The DNA for the CDR3 is TGTGCCAGTAGGCCGGGACAGGAATACAATGAGCAGTTCTTC. It specifies CASRPGQEYNEQFF.

J is TRBJ1-1 and V is TRBV6-5; a weak D match, TRBD1 (6 bases). The CDR3 spans 13 residues. Germline CDR1 reads MNHEY; CDR2 reads SVGAGI. Trimming stripped 7 bases from V and 5 bases from J, with 14 bases between. The CDR3: CASNQGRWTEAFF. CDR3 nucleotide sequence: TGTGCCAGCAACCAGGGGCGATGGACTGAAGCTTTCTTT.

V and J are TRBV6-6 and TRBJ1-2; D perhaps matches TRBD1 (6 bases). Trimming removed 6 bases from V and 3 bases from J, with 17 bases in between. Germline values: CDR1 MNHNY, CDR2 SVGAGI (reference sequence). CDR3 size: 15 residues. CDR3 DNA: TGTGCCAGCAGGACCGCAGGGGTCGACGACTATGGCTACACCTTC. Amino acid sequence: CASRTAGVDDYGYTF.

This clone was detected once. The chain recombines TRBV2 with TRBJ1-1; a possible D gene is TRBD1 (5 bases). This CDR3 is built from 11 residues. Trimming removed 2 bases from V and 10 bases from J, with 8 bases in between. Germline V gene sequence: CDR1 SNHLY, CDR2 FYNNEI. CDR3 DNA sequence: TGTGCCAGCAGTGAATGGGGCAGAGCTTTCTTT. Translating it yields CASSEWGRAFF.

CDR3 bases: TGTGCCAGTAAGGTTACAGGGGGCTTAAGTGAGCAGTTCTTC. This translates into CASKVTGGLSEQFF. The chain combines TRBV19 with TRBJ2-1; 9 positions match TRBD1. Germline V gene sequence: CDR1 LNHDA, CDR2 SQIVND (reference sequence). CDR3 length equals 14 residues. With 7 bases clipped from V and 9 bases from J, the junction kept 10 bases outside the gene matches.

V is TRBV6-2 or TRBV6-3 and J is TRBJ2-1; 10 positions match TRBD2. The ends lost 5 bases at V and 5 bases at J; junction bases unmatched: 3. The CDR3 runs 14 residues. Germline-derived CDR1 and CDR2 are MNHEY and SVGEGT. The CDR3 here is CASSTSGTHNEQFF. The CDR3 DNA reads as TGTGCCAGCAGTACTAGCGGGACCCACAATGAGCAGTTCTTC.

The chain has TRBV3-1 (or the pseudogene TRBV3-2) and TRBJ2-3; 9 nucleotides agree with TRBD2. With 1 base clipped from V and 3 bases from J, the junction kept 5 bases outside the gene matches. CDR1 is LGHDT, CDR2 YNNKEL, per germline (reference sequence). The CDR3 runs to 16 residues. The CDR3 DNA is TGTGCCAGCAGCCAAGCCCACAGCGGGGGGACAGATACGCAGTATTTT. This gives the protein CASSQAHSGGTDTQYF.

The chain uses TRBV2 and TRBJ1-5; the D gene is possibly TRBD1 (5 bases). The ends were cut back, 3 bases at V and 2 bases at J, with 14 bases in the middle. Per germline, CDR1 SNHLY and CDR2 FYNNEI. The CDR3 is 16 residues long. CDR3 sequence reads: CASSDRGREGNQPQHF. The CDR3 DNA follows: TGTGCCAGCAGTGACCGGGGCAGGGAGGGCAATCAGCCCCAGCATTTT.

Details on this clone: This may be a read error, as it is one base from a much larger clone. This chain uses TRBV6-1 with TRBJ1-6; TRBD1 agrees at 7 bases. Germline CDR1 is MNHNS and CDR2 is SASEGT. The CDR3 has 14 residues. Losses at the gene ends were 2 bases for V and 7 bases for J; bases not matched to a gene: 2. The CDR3, as DNA: TGTGCCAGCAGTGAAACAGGGGAGAATTCACCCCTCCACTTT. As protein: CASSETGENSPLHF.

The chain is built from TRBV7-9 and TRBJ2-1; weak D call: TRBD1 (5 bases). Germline CDR1 reads SEHNR; CDR2 reads FQNEAQ (reference sequence). V lost 5 bases to trimming and J lost 6 bases, with 20 bases between them. The length of the CDR3 is 16 residues. The CDR3 protein is CASSVRQGQSSNEQFF. For the CDR3, the DNA is TGTGCCAGCAGCGTCCGGCAGGGTCAGTCGAGCAATGAGCAGTTCTTC.

The rearrangement uses TRBV7-3 and TRBJ2-1; TRBD2 matches at 7 bases. Per the germline V gene, CDR1 is SGHTA and CDR2 is FQGTGA. The CDR3 is 16 residues long. With V trimmed by 5 bases and J by 0 bases, 7 bases remained unmatched. The CDR3 protein is CASSPSSSGSYNEQFF. For the CDR3, the DNA is TGTGCCAGCAGCCCTTCGTCTAGCGGCTCCTACAATGAGCAGTTCTTC.

The rearrangement uses TRBV24-1 and TRBJ1-2, with D perhaps TRBD1 (5 bases). The CDR3 is 13 amino acids. Germline CDR1 is KGHDR and CDR2 is SFDVKD. Trimming cost V 4 bases and J 4 bases, with 9 bases left between them. DNA for the CDR3: TGTGCCACCAGTGACCCCCAGGGCTATGGCTACACCTTC. This encodes CATSDPQGYGYTF.

The V gene is TRBV19, the J gene TRBJ1-4; 9 nucleotides agree with TRBD1. The CDR3 extends over 15 amino acids. The germline gives CDR1 LNHDA, CDR2 SQIVND (reference sequence). V dropped 5 bases and J dropped 6; count of bases not matched to a gene: 7. CDR3 region: CASSASRTGDEKLFF. The CDR3 bases are TGTGCCAGTAGTGCGTCGAGGACAGGGGATGAAAAACTGTTTTTT.

This rearrangement joins TRBV30 to TRBJ1-3; D is ambiguous. The germline V and J ends were trimmed by 4 bases and 4 bases, with 8 bases remaining between them. This CDR3 contains 12 residues. CDR1 and CDR2 from the germline V gene are GTSNPN and SVGIG (reference sequence). CDR3 sequence: CAWTPGGNTIYF. CDR3 nucleotides: TGTGCCTGGACCCCGGGGGGAAACACCATATATTTT.

Note on this clone: The sample carries other DNA sequences with the same CDR3. The chain's CDR3 is CASSLASGGYNEQFF. The CDR3 DNA is TGCGCCAGCAGCTTGGCTAGCGGGGGGTACAATGAGCAGTTCTTC. This rearrangement joins TRBV5-1 to TRBJ2-1; 11 positions agree with TRBD2. Germline V gene lookup returns CDR1 SGHRS and CDR2 YFSETQ. V was clipped by 0 bases and J by 4 bases; unmatched bases: 0. This CDR3 is built from 15 residues.

This clone was seen a single time. The J gene is TRBJ1-2, the V gene TRBV6-6, with 7 positions matching TRBD1. The junction had 9 bases not matched to a gene; V was cut back by 4 bases and J by 4 bases. Germline V CDR1 and CDR2: MNHNY, SVGAGI (reference sequence). This CDR3 region has 15 residues. The CDR3 nucleotides read TGTGCCAGCAGTTTTGAGGGGGCGGCAGTCTATGGCTACACCTTC. Translating it yields CASSFEGAAVYGYTF.

This chain uses TRBV6-5 with TRBJ2-5; D unresolved. Germline values: CDR1 MNHEY, CDR2 SVGAGI. V dropped 4 bases and J dropped 2 bases, with 5 bases sitting between them. This CDR3 contains 12 residues. CDR3 loop: CASSSPQETQYF. The CDR3 DNA reads as TGTGCCAGCAGTTCCCCACAAGAGACCCAGTACTTC.

The genes are TRBV27 and TRBJ1-2; D call uncertain. Germline V gene lookup returns CDR1 MNHEY and CDR2 SMNVEV (reference sequence). Trimming removed 3 bases at V and 4 bases at J, with 15 bases between. This CDR3 contains 15 residues. CDR3 in amino acids: CASSLIGQVGYGYTF. The CDR3 nucleotides are TGTGCCAGCAGTTTGATTGGGCAGGTTGGCTATGGCTACACCTTC.

The V and J genes are TRBV2 and TRBJ1-2; 8 bases map to TRBD1. The CDR3 has 15 amino acids. CDR1 is SNHLY, CDR2 FYNNEI, per germline. V gave up 5 bases and J gave up 7 bases; unmatched junction bases: 12. CDR3 DNA: TGTGCCAGCAGTCGCCATGTACAGGGGGTATCTGGCTACACCTTC. Translating gives CASSRHVQGVSGYTF.

This sequence joins TRBV19 and TRBJ1-2; TRBD1 aligns across 9 bases. This CDR3 contains 13 residues. The trim removed 6 bases at V and 8 bases at J, leaving 7 bases unmatched. Germline loops: CDR1 LNHDA, CDR2 SQIVND (reference sequence). This CDR3 reads CASSEQGARGYTF. Here the CDR3 DNA reads TGTGCCAGTAGCGAACAGGGGGCGCGGGGCTACACCTTC. Based on the CDR3 plus reference TRBV19 and TRBJ1-2, the full variable domain is DGGITQSPKYLFRKEGQNVTLSCEQNLNHDAMYWYRQDPGQGLRLIYYSQIVNDFQKGDIAEGYSVSREKKESFPLTVTSAQKNPTAFYLCASSEQGARGYTFGSGTRLTVV.

The V call is TRBV2, the J call TRBJ2-7; possible D gene TRBD2, 5 bases. V lost 5 bases, J lost 2 bases, and 19 bases lay in between. Germline V gives CDR1 SNHLY, CDR2 FYNNEI. The CDR3 runs to 16 residues. The CDR3 bases are TGTGCCAGCAGTCCCTCCTGGACTCAAGCTCCCTACGAGCAGTACTTC. Translating it yields CASSPSWTQAPYEQYF.

V is TRBV11-3 and J is TRBJ1-1; 8 bases are a match to TRBD1. Trimming removed 5 bases from V and 7 bases from J; junction bases left unmatched: 12. Per the germline V gene, CDR1 is SGHNT and CDR2 is YENEEA. The CDR3 loop spans 15 amino acids. Here the CDR3 reads CASSRLGQGASEAFF. For the CDR3, the DNA is TGTGCCAGCAGCCGCCTGGGGCAGGGGGCGAGTGAAGCTTTCTTT.